The 27 T cell receptor beta chains reported below all come from one sample, sequenced in a study of blood T cell repertoires in COVID-19. TCRdb's copy holds only in-frame clones and misses some; the assay was immunoSEQ multiplex PCR. The data show around 140,000 clones, about nine tenths seen once. Sequenced sample: peripheral blood. The receptors come from a human donor with COVID-19, enrolled during active disease. The donor label of this sample is uncertain.

The chain joins TRBV10-3 to TRBJ1-3; 7 bases align to TRBD1. CDR3 length: 15 residues. Losses at the gene ends were 4 bases for V and 0 bases for J; bases not matched to a gene: 3. CDR1 is ENHRY and CDR2 is SYGVKD in the germline V gene. The CDR3 DNA reads as TGTGCCATCAGTGGACAGGGATTCTCTGGAAACACCATATATTTT. Its translation: CAISGQGFSGNTIYF.

This chain links TRBV3-1 (or the pseudogene TRBV3-2) with TRBJ1-6, with D unclear. The length of the CDR3 is 18 residues. Per germline, CDR1 LGHDT and CDR2 YNNKEL (reference sequence). Deletions cut 4 bases from V and 7 bases from J, with 23 bases between. This chain's CDR3 is CASSPGVARTLWNSPLHF. CDR3 coding DNA: TGTGCCAGCAGCCCCGGGGTCGCTCGGACCTTGTGGAATTCACCCCTCCACTTT.

The chain carries TRBV6-5 and TRBJ2-3; 7 nucleotides align to TRBD1. The CDR3 runs 15 residues. Losses at the gene ends were 6 bases for V and 4 bases for J; bases not matched to a gene: 10. Germline V gene lookup returns CDR1 MNHEY and CDR2 SVGAGI. The CDR3 region is CASSLLSGTADTQYF. CDR3 coding DNA: TGTGCCAGCAGCCTGTTATCCGGGACAGCAGATACGCAGTATTTT.

The chain carries TRBV11-3 and TRBJ2-2, with D tentatively TRBD2 (5 bases). Germline V gives CDR1 SGHNT, CDR2 YENEEA. The CDR3 spans 16 residues. Trimming took 1 base from V and 1 from J, leaving 10 bases between them. The CDR3 bases are TGTGCCAGCAGCTTAGTTCCTGCGGGGAACACCGGGGAGCTGTTTTTT. Translated: CASSLVPAGNTGELFF.

The gene calls are TRBV9 and TRBJ2-5, with 8 bases identical to TRBD2. Germline CDR1 and CDR2: SGDLS and YYNGEE. This CDR3 spans 15 amino acids. V lost 1 base and J lost 5; bases outside the gene matches: 7. The CDR3 loop reads CASSVTGGAWETQYF. CDR3 sequence (DNA): TGTGCCAGCAGCGTAACGGGGGGGGCTTGGGAGACCCAGTACTTC.

The chain joins TRBV19 to TRBJ2-5; D is perhaps TRBD1 (7 bases). The CDR3 length is 14 residues. From germline, CDR1 is LNHDA and CDR2 SQIVND (reference sequence). V was cut by 7 bases and J by 5 bases, with 17 bases left in between. CDR3: CASKETGRRETQYF. DNA for the CDR3: TGTGCCAGTAAGGAGACAGGGAGGAGGGAGACCCAGTACTTC.

The chain joins TRBV7-3 to TRBJ2-3; 7 positions match TRBD1. The CDR3 is 15 residues long. After removal of 5 bases from V and 0 bases from J, the junction contained 5 bases not matched to a gene. Germline CDR1 is SGHTA and CDR2 is FQGTGA. The CDR3 DNA sequence: TGTGCCAGCAGCAACGGACAGGCTAGCACAGATACGCAGTATTTT. It specifies CASSNGQASTDTQYF.

This chain connects TRBV19 to TRBJ2-7; 8 bases are a match to TRBD2. Germline V gene lookup returns CDR1 LNHDA and CDR2 SQIVND (reference sequence). Trimming at V came to 5 bases and at J to 5 bases, leaving 8 bases not matched to a gene. The CDR3 sequence is 14 residues long. The CDR3 here is CASSAGGRVDEQYF. In DNA form, the CDR3 reads TGTGCCAGTAGTGCGGGGGGAAGGGTGGACGAGCAGTACTTC.

The rearrangement joins TRBV5-6 to TRBJ2-7, with 7 bases aligning to TRBD2. Germline assignment: CDR1 SGHDT and CDR2 YYEEEE. The CDR3 runs to 14 residues. The V segment lost 4 bases and the J segment 3 bases; nucleotides outside the gene matches: 7. CDR3 coding DNA: TGTGCCAGCAGCCCCCCGGGACTACTCTACGAGCAGTACTTC. This encodes CASSPPGLLYEQYF.

The gene calls are TRBV5-4 and TRBJ2-3; 10 bases are shared with TRBD2. The ends lost 2 bases at V and 0 bases at J; junction bases unmatched: 3. Germline V CDR1 and CDR2: SGHNT, YYREEE (reference sequence). This CDR3 comprises 16 residues. The CDR3 nucleotides read TGTGCCAGCAGCTTACTAGCGGGGCTTAGCACAGATACGCAGTATTTT. As protein: CASSLLAGLSTDTQYF.

This clone was recorded once. V gene TRBV9 combines with J gene TRBJ1-1; the D gene is possibly TRBD1 (5 bases). Trimming shortened V by 2 bases and J by 0 bases, and 14 bases separated the two germline ends. This CDR3 region has 16 residues. Germline assignment: CDR1 SGDLS and CDR2 YYNGEE. CDR3 region: CASSVGPRDLNTEAFF. The CDR3 nucleotides are TGTGCCAGCAGCGTGGGGCCGCGGGACTTGAACACTGAAGCTTTCTTT.

The J gene is TRBJ1-6, the V gene TRBV19, with D possibly TRBD1 on 5 matching bases. CDR1 and CDR2 (germline): LNHDA, SQIVND (reference sequence). V lost 4 bases to trimming and J lost 10 bases, with 17 bases between them. The CDR3 has 15 amino acids. The CDR3 region has the DNA TGTGCCAGTAGTACAACAGGTTGGCAGGGCTCACCCCTCCACTTT. Residues: CASSTTGWQGSPLHF. Using reference TRBV19 and TRBJ1-6 for the parts outside the CDR3, the full variable domain is DGGITQSPKYLFRKEGQNVTLSCEQNLNHDAMYWYRQDPGQGLRLIYYSQIVNDFQKGDIAEGYSVSREKKESFPLTVTSAQKNPTAFYLCASSTTGWQGSPLHFGNGTRLTVT.

The chain couples TRBV7-3 to TRBJ2-5; possible D gene TRBD2, 6 bases. V was cut by 2 bases and J by 2 bases, with 12 bases left in between. CDR3 length: 15 amino acids. Germline V gene sequence: CDR1 SGHTA, CDR2 FQGTGA. The CDR3: CASSLGGTLQETQYF. CDR3 coding DNA: TGTGCCAGCAGCTTAGGGGGGACCCTACAAGAGACCCAGTACTTC.

This clone was found once. The chain is built from TRBV11-3 and TRBJ2-7, with TRBD1 matching over 7 bases. Germline V gives CDR1 SGHNT, CDR2 YENEEA. The CDR3 extends over 14 amino acids. Germline trimming cut 5 bases from V and 2 bases from J; bases unmatched to any gene: 6. Here the CDR3 DNA reads TGTGCCAGCAGCCGGACAGGTAACGCCTACGAGCAGTACTTC. Protein sequence: CASSRTGNAYEQYF.

This chain links TRBV11-3 with TRBJ1-1; weak D call: TRBD1 (6 bases). CDR1 and CDR2 (germline): SGHNT, YENEEA. The germline V and J ends were trimmed by 5 bases and 4 bases, with 14 bases remaining between them. This CDR3 has 14 residues. CDR3: CASSPGGPSTEAFF. Here the CDR3 DNA reads TGTGCCAGCAGCCCGGGGGGGCCCTCCACTGAAGCTTTCTTT. The full variable domain, rest sourced from reference TRBV11-3 and TRBJ1-1, is EAGVVQSPRYKIIEKKQPVAFWCNPISGHNTLYWYLQNLGQGPELLIRYENEEAVDDSQLPKDRFSAERLKGVDSTLKIQPAELGDSAVYLCASSPGGPSTEAFFGQGTRLTVV.

The rearrangement joins TRBV7-8 to TRBJ1-3, with D perhaps matching TRBD1 (6 bases). This CDR3 has 16 residues. The ends were cut back, 7 bases at V and 4 bases at J, with 20 bases in the middle. CDR1 SGHVS and CDR2 FQNEAQ come from the germline V gene. CDR3 sequence: CASTPTTGQTGNTIYF. The DNA for the CDR3 is TGTGCCAGCACCCCTACTACCGGACAGACCGGAAACACCATATATTTT.

This clone was recorded only once. The chain carries TRBV29-1 and TRBJ2-3; possible D gene TRBD1, 5 bases. CDR1 is SQVTM, CDR2 ANQGSEA, per germline. The germline V and J ends were trimmed by 4 bases and 2 bases, with 19 bases remaining between them. CDR3 length: 16 residues. CDR3 sequence: CSVVRSWGTFTDTQYF. CDR3 coding DNA: TGCAGCGTTGTGCGTTCGTGGGGCACATTCACAGATACGCAGTATTTT.

This chain links TRBV27 with TRBJ2-3; 7 bases agree with TRBD2. Germline loops: CDR1 MNHEY, CDR2 SMNVEV (reference sequence). V shed 7 bases, J shed 4 bases, and the junction held 8 bases outside the gene matches. CDR3 length equals 14 residues. The CDR3 DNA reads TGTGCCAGCAACTGGGTGGGGGGGGCAGATACGCAGTATTTT. It specifies CASNWVGGADTQYF.

CDR3 loop: CASSSRTGGQPQHF. CDR3 in DNA: TGTGCCAGCAGCTCCCGTACAGGCGGCCAGCCCCAGCATTTT. The chain uses TRBV4-2 and TRBJ1-5; D might be TRBD1 (5 bases). This CDR3 spans 14 amino acids. V was pared by 5 bases and J by 7 bases, with 15 bases between. The germline V gene has CDR1 LGHNA and CDR2 YNFKEQ.

The J gene is TRBJ1-2, the V gene TRBV5-6; D is possibly TRBD1 (5 bases). Trimming took off 4 bases at V and 8 bases at J, with 24 bases between the two ends. The length of the CDR3 is 16 residues. In germline, CDR1 is SGHDT, CDR2 YYEEEE. The CDR3 loop is CASSPLAGPKGRGYTF. CDR3 coding DNA: TGTGCCAGCAGCCCACTGGCGGGCCCCAAGGGGAGGGGCTACACCTTC.

V usage is TRBV5-1 and J usage is TRBJ2-3; 9 bases fit TRBD1. Germline V gene lookup returns CDR1 SGHRS and CDR2 YFSETQ. The CDR3 totals 16 residues. V shed 4 bases, J shed 6 bases, and the junction held 12 bases outside the gene matches. CDR3 coding DNA: TGCGCCAGCAGCAATGGCATGGACAGGGGTTTCGATACGCAGTATTTT. Its translation is CASSNGMDRGFDTQYF. Filled out from reference TRBV5-1 and TRBJ2-3, the complete variable domain reads KAGVTQTPRYLIKTRGQQVTLSCSPISGHRSVSWYQQTPGQGLQFLFEYFSETQRNKGNFPGRFSGRQFSNSRSEMNVSTLELGDSALYLCASSNGMDRGFDTQYFGPGTRLTVL.

Judged by abundance, this clone is medium-sized. This chain uses TRBV7-9 with TRBJ2-5, with no clear D. V was shortened by 5 bases and J by 2 bases, with 18 bases between the two germline ends. The CDR3 runs to 16 residues. Germline V lookup: CDR1 SEHNR, CDR2 FQNEAQ (reference sequence). CDR3 in DNA: TGTGCCAGCAGCCCACCTCCCCCTAGTGTACAAGAGACCCAGTACTTC. Its protein is CASSPPPPSVQETQYF. Drawing the rest from reference TRBV7-9 and TRBJ2-5, the complete variable domain is DTGVSQNPRHKITKRGQNVTFRCDPISEHNRLYWYRQTLGQGPEFLTYFQNEAQLEKSRLLSDRFSAERPKGSFSTLEIQRTEQGDSAMYLCASSPPPPSVQETQYFGPGTRLLVL.

This clone was seen once. This chain links TRBV15 with TRBJ1-1; D is uncertain. The CDR3 consists of 14 residues. Germline CDR1 is LNHNV and CDR2 is YYDKDF (reference sequence). V lost 0 bases, J lost 5 bases, and 10 bases lay in between. As DNA, the CDR3 is TGTGCCACCAGCAGAGATCTAGAAAGGACTGAAGCTTTCTTT. It yields the protein CATSRDLERTEAFF.

The V and J genes are TRBV20-1 and TRBJ1-1; D gene uncertain. Trimming left V 3 bases short and J 6 bases short, with 5 bases between. Looked up from germline, CDR1 is DFQATT and CDR2 is SNEGSKA (reference sequence). This CDR3 contains 10 residues. CDR3: CSARAPEAFF. The CDR3 region has the DNA TGCAGTGCTAGGGCTCCTGAAGCTTTCTTT.

The chain has TRBV7-3 and TRBJ2-2; D not resolved. The germline V and J ends were trimmed by 1 base and 0 bases, with 6 bases remaining between them. This CDR3 spans 15 amino acids. The germline V gene has CDR1 SGHTA and CDR2 FQGTGA. The CDR3 sequence: CASSLNNANTGELFF. For the CDR3, the DNA is TGTGCCAGCAGCTTAAATAATGCGAACACCGGGGAGCTGTTTTTT.

The J gene is TRBJ2-7, the V gene TRBV6-1; 7 nucleotides match TRBD2. Germline CDR1 MNHNS, CDR2 SASEGT. CDR3 size: 15 residues. V was clipped by 2 bases and J by 12 bases; unmatched bases: 16. In DNA, the CDR3 is TGTGCCAGCAGTGAAACCGGGACTACGCTGGGTTTGACGTACTTC. It is translated as CASSETGTTLGLTYF.

The V and J genes are TRBV19 and TRBJ1-1; D call uncertain. The germline gives CDR1 LNHDA, CDR2 SQIVND (reference sequence). Trimming left V 10 bases short and J 6 bases short, with 24 bases between. The CDR3 spans 15 residues. DNA for the CDR3: TGTGCCACTCAGACCTCGAAGGAGGGAAGGGCTGAAGCTTTCTTT. Translation gives CATQTSKEGRAEAFF.